The clone carrying this T cell receptor (beta chain) was seen only a few times. Antigen specificity is unknown. Cells stained for CD3, CD4, CD8, CD45RA, CD27 and viability were sorted into four CD45RA/CD27 subsets. The sample comes from a study of naive and memory T cell subsets. Study conclusions and caveats: In naive cells, over 90% of TCR sequences were seen only once.

Both TRBC1 and TRBC2 were covered by a beta constant-region primer of two equimolar oligonucleotides. TCRdb re-called the UMI-ligation and nested PCR reads through MiXCR, storing one row per CDR3 protein. This sample carries 25,000 to 30,000 distinct CDR3 sequences, about 10% of them seen once, and the ten largest clones take around a sixth. Germline CDR1 reads DFQATT; CDR2 reads SNEGSKA (reference sequence). V lost 0 bases and J 3 bases, leaving 9 bases between the germline ends. This CDR3 spans 13 amino acids. This chain joins TRBV20-1 and TRBJ2-7; D unresolved. This clonotype was sampled from a human donor in good health. Material: effector memory CD4+ T cells from blood. The subset was: effector memory, CD45RA- CD27-. CDR3 bases: TGCAGTGCTAGAGATGGCGCCGGCTACGAGCAGTACTTC. It specifies CSARDGAGYEQYF.